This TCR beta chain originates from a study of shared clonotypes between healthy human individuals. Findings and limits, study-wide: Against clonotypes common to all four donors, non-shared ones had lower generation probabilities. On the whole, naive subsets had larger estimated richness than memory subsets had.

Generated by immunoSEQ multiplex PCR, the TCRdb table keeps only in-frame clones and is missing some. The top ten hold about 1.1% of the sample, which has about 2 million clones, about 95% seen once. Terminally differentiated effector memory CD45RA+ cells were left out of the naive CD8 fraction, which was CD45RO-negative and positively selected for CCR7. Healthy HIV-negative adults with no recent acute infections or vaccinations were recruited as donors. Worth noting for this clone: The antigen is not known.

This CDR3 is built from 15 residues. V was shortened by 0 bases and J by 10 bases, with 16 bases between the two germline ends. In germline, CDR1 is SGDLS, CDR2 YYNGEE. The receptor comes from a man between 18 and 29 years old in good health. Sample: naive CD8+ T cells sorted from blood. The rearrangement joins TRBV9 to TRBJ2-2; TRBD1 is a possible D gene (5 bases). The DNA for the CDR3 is TGTGCCAGCAGCGTAGCTACGAGGACACCGGAGGAGCTGTTTTTT. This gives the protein CASSVATRTPEELFF. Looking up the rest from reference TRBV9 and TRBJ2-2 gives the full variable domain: DSGVTQTPKHLITATGQRVTLRCSPRSGDLSVYWYQQSLDQGLQFLIQYYNGEERAKGNILERFSAQQFPDLHSELNLSSLELGDSALYFCASSVATRTPEELFFGEGSRLTVL.